These 21 T cell receptor beta chains were sequenced from one sample in a study of metastatic and nonmetastatic thyroid tumors (dated by TCRdb to the early 2020s). None of the patients had been given any treatment before thyroid surgery. Libraries were built with PCR. The listed sequencing device is Illumina HiSeq 4000. Using fastp trimming at Q25 and MiXCR clonotype assembly, TCRdb reanalyzed the public sequencing data and kept in-frame beta chains. The sample table holds about 47,000 clones, of which approximately 26% were seen once. The top ten clonotypes cover around 3.5% of the sample. The source material was blood. The receptors shown here come from a male donor with papillary thyroid cancer or a benign thyroid nodule (not recorded which). Some clones in this sample may be carry-over from other donors' samples.

At least ten counts were recorded for this clone. The chain is built from TRBV28 and TRBJ2-7; weak D call: TRBD2 (5 bases). Trimming took off 1 base at V and 5 bases at J, with 12 bases between the two ends. The CDR3 consists of 14 residues. Looked up from germline, CDR1 is MDHEN and CDR2 is SYDVKM. CDR3 nucleotides: TGTGCCAGCAGTTTATCCGGGGTTTTCAACGAGCAGTACTTC. Residues: CASSLSGVFNEQYF.

In its sample, this clone is medium-sized. The rearrangement joins TRBV28 to TRBJ1-2; possible D gene TRBD1, 5 bases. The CDR3 is made up of 15 amino acids. Germline CDR1 and CDR2: MDHEN and SYDVKM. The ends were cut back, 6 bases at V and 7 bases at J, with 21 bases in the middle. CDR3 amino acids: CASREGSWGRAGYTF. The CDR3 nucleotides are TGTGCCAGCAGGGAAGGGAGCTGGGGGAGGGCTGGCTACACCTTC.

This clone was seen many times. The chain employs TRBV4-1 and TRBJ2-7; maybe TRBD2 (6 bases). CDR3 length equals 14 residues. V was shortened by 4 bases and J by 4 bases, with 14 bases between the two germline ends. Per the germline V gene, CDR1 is MGHRA and CDR2 is YSYEKL. The DNA for the CDR3 is TGCGCCAGCAGCCTGGGCGGGATTCCTTACGAGCAGTACTTC. It is translated as CASSLGGIPYEQYF.

This clone has at least ten counts. The rearrangement uses TRBV14 and TRBJ2-7, with D possibly being TRBD2 (5 bases). Germline V lookup: CDR1 SGHDN, CDR2 FVKESK. Trimming pared 5 bases from V and 2 bases from J, leaving 19 bases between. CDR3 length equals 16 residues. CDR3 loop: CASSGLRTVVPYEQYF. CDR3 in DNA: TGTGCCAGCAGCGGGCTTAGGACTGTGGTGCCCTACGAGCAGTACTTC.

This clone appeared many times. The chain carries TRBV19 and TRBJ2-1; D is possibly TRBD1 (6 bases). The germline V gene has CDR1 LNHDA and CDR2 SQIVND (reference sequence). This CDR3 spans 15 amino acids. The ends were cut back, 4 bases at V and 0 bases at J, with 10 bases in the middle. CDR3 in amino acids: CASSNRESSYNEQFF. The CDR3 DNA sequence: TGTGCCAGTAGTAACAGGGAGAGCTCCTACAATGAGCAGTTCTTC.

The rearrangement links TRBV5-1 to TRBJ2-1, with TRBD2 identical over 10 bases. Germline V gene lookup returns CDR1 SGHRS and CDR2 YFSETQ. The J segment lost 8 bases and the V segment lost 0 bases, leaving 11 bases of the junction unmatched. The CDR3 contains 17 residues. The CDR3 bases are TGCGCCAGCAGCTTGGATCAGAGCGGGAGGGCTCGAGATGAGCAGTTCTTC. Translating it yields CASSLDQSGRARDEQFF.

The rearrangement links TRBV3-1 to TRBJ1-5; D gene unclear. Trimming removed 4 bases at V and 4 bases at J, with 11 bases between. There are 14 residues in the CDR3. CDR1 and CDR2 (germline): LGHDT, YNNKEL (reference sequence). The CDR3 loop is CASSPDGGNQPQHF. The CDR3, as DNA: TGTGCCAGCAGCCCTGACGGCGGAAATCAGCCCCAGCATTTT.

The chain has TRBV11-2 and TRBJ2-1; 10 positions match TRBD2. Germline V gene data show CDR1 as SGHAT and CDR2 as FQNNGV. The CDR3 is 22 residues long. V trimming: 2 bases; J trimming: 0 bases; junction bases outside the gene matches: 19. CDR3 sequence: CASSLYPPDSGRPYSSYNEQFF. The DNA for the CDR3 is TGTGCCAGCAGCTTATATCCCCCGGATAGCGGGAGGCCCTATAGCTCCTACAATGAGCAGTTCTTC.

Comment on this clone: This sequence may be a read error, since a much larger clone differs from it by one base. J is TRBJ2-3 and V is TRBV5-4; D is perhaps TRBD1 (5 bases). Germline values: CDR1 SGHNT, CDR2 YYREEE (reference sequence). Trimming stripped 3 bases from V and 0 bases from J, with 17 bases between. The CDR3 consists of 17 residues. CDR3 DNA: TGTGCCAGCAGCTCCGGACATGGCCGGGCTAGCACAGATACGCAGTATTTT. It translates to CASSSGHGRASTDTQYF.

The rearrangement links TRBV5-1 to TRBJ1-6; D is possibly TRBD1 (5 bases). The CDR3 covers 14 residues. CDR1 and CDR2 from the germline V gene are SGHRS and YFSETQ. The germline V and J ends were trimmed by 5 bases and 7 bases, with 13 bases remaining between them. DNA of the CDR3: TGCGCCAGCAGGAGTGTCAGGGAAAATTCACCCCTCCACTTT. It codes for CASRSVRENSPLHF.

V usage is TRBV19 and J usage is TRBJ1-2, with D possibly matching TRBD1 (5 bases). Germline V gene lookup returns CDR1 LNHDA and CDR2 SQIVND (reference sequence). The V end lost 4 bases, the J end lost 0 bases, and 15 bases lay between the germline ends. This CDR3 spans 16 amino acids. CDR3 nucleotides: TGTGCCAGTAGTAGCACAGGACCCTCTGCTAACTATGGCTACACCTTC. Its translation is CASSSTGPSANYGYTF.

The chain joins TRBV15 to TRBJ2-3, with 8 bases that match TRBD2. The trim removed 4 bases at V and 6 bases at J, leaving 6 bases unmatched. This CDR3 has 14 residues. Per germline, CDR1 LNHNV and CDR2 YYDKDF (reference sequence). The CDR3 sequence: CATSKGTRVDTQYF. CDR3 sequence (DNA): TGTGCCACCAGCAAAGGGACTAGGGTTGATACGCAGTATTTT. The variable domain in full, completed from reference TRBV15 and TRBJ2-3, reads DAMVIQNPRYQVTQFGKPVTLSCSQTLNHNVMYWYQQKSSQAPKLLFHYYDKDFNNEADTPDNFQSRRPNTSFCFLDIRSPGLGDTAMYLCATSKGTRVDTQYFGPGTRLTVL.

This clone was observed many times. In the same sample, other DNA sequences code for this CDR3. This chain connects TRBV28 to TRBJ2-7, with D possibly TRBD2 on 7 matching bases. From germline, CDR1 is MDHEN and CDR2 SYDVKM. This CDR3 has 13 amino acids. V was trimmed by 5 bases and J by 5 bases, leaving 13 bases between them. CDR3: CASSLRGGDEQYF. CDR3 DNA sequence: TGTGCCAGCAGTCTTAGGGGGGGCGACGAGCAGTACTTC.

This clone appeared a single time. The rearrangement links TRBV20-1 to TRBJ2-7; no firm D call. Trimming cost V 3 bases and J 7 bases, with 10 bases left between them. Germline lookup yields CDR1 DFQATT and CDR2 SNEGSKA (reference sequence). The CDR3 covers 11 residues. CDR3 in amino acids: CSARSVGEQYF. The CDR3, as DNA: TGCAGTGCTAGGTCCGTGGGGGAGCAGTACTTC.

This clone was seen a few times. V and J are TRBV6-6 and TRBJ2-2, with unresolved D. Per germline, CDR1 MNHNY and CDR2 SVGAGI (reference sequence). This CDR3 is 13 amino acids long. Trimming removed 2 bases from V and 4 bases from J, with 5 bases in between. This CDR3 is CASSYLPTGELFF. CDR3 coding DNA: TGTGCCAGCAGTTACCTCCCCACCGGGGAGCTGTTTTTT.

This clone was seen a handful of times. The V and J genes are TRBV6-1 and TRBJ1-5; 7 bases match TRBD1. V was clipped by 8 bases and J by 7 bases; unmatched bases: 8. The germline V gene encodes CDR1 MNHNS and CDR2 SASEGT. The CDR3 totals 13 residues. The DNA for the CDR3 is TGTGCCAGCGGATTAGGGGGCGGACAGCCCCAGCATTTT. Translation: CASGLGGGQPQHF.

This clone showed up many times. This sequence joins TRBV7-8 and TRBJ2-3; D not certain. The CDR3 length is 16 residues. V was cut by 2 bases and J by 0 bases, with 12 bases left in between. Germline V gene lookup returns CDR1 SGHVS and CDR2 FQNEAQ. The CDR3: CASSLLPAPSTDTQYF. As DNA, the CDR3 is TGTGCCAGCAGCTTACTCCCAGCGCCAAGCACAGATACGCAGTATTTT.

This clone was observed at least ten times. The chain combines TRBV7-2 with TRBJ2-3, with D unresolved. This CDR3 region has 14 residues. Germline assignment: CDR1 SGHTA and CDR2 FQGNSA. With 7 bases removed from V and 2 bases from J, the gap between germline ends came to 13 bases. CDR3 DNA: TGTGCCAGCACCCCGGACGCGATCACAGATACGCAGTATTTT. Amino acid sequence: CASTPDAITDTQYF.

This clone was found many times. This may be a read error: a much more frequent sequence differs by one nucleotide. The J gene is TRBJ2-1, the V gene TRBV28, with 9 bases aligning to TRBD1. The ends lost 4 bases at V and 2 bases at J; junction bases unmatched: 6. This CDR3 contains 16 residues. Germline V gene lookup returns CDR1 MDHEN and CDR2 SYDVKM. The CDR3 region is CASSSSRQGAYNEQFF. CDR3 DNA sequence: TGTGCCAGCAGTTCCTCCCGACAGGGGGCCTACAATGAGCAGTTCTTC.

The chain links TRBV19 to TRBJ1-6; 8 bases match TRBD1. The CDR3 is made up of 13 amino acids. CDR1 and CDR2 (germline): LNHDA, SQIVND (reference sequence). V dropped 9 bases and J dropped 4; count of bases not matched to a gene: 2. CDR3 nucleotides: TGTGCCAGCCAGGGGGCTTATAATTCACCCCTCCACTTT. Protein sequence: CASQGAYNSPLHF.

V is TRBV19 and J is TRBJ1-1; D call uncertain. The CDR3 has 12 amino acids. V dropped 3 bases and J dropped 0 bases, with 2 bases sitting between them. Germline-derived CDR1 and CDR2 are LNHDA and SQIVND (reference sequence). DNA for the CDR3: TGTGCCAGTAGTATTTTGAACACTGAAGCTTTCTTT. It translates to CASSILNTEAFF.